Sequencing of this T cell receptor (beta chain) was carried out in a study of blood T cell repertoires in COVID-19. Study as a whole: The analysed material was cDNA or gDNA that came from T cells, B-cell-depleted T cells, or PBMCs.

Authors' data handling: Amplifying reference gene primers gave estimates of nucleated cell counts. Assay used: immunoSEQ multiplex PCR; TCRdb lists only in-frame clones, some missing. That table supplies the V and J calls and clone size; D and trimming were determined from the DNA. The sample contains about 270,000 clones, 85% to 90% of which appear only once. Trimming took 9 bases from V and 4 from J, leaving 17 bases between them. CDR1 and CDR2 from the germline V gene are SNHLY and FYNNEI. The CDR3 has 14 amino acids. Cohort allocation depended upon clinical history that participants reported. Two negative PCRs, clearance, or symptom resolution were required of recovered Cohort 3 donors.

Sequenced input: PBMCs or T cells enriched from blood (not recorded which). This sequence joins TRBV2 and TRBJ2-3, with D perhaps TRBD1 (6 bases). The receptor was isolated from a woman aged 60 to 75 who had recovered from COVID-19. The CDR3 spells CAREDSTMADTQYF. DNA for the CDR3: TGTGCCAGGGAGGACAGTACCATGGCAGATACGCAGTATTTT.